Presented here are 26 T cell receptor beta chains from one specimen sequenced in a study of regulatory and conventional T cells in breast cancer. TCRdb re-analysed the PCR reads in MiXCR, keeping a single row per CDR3 protein. This sample has over 15,000 distinct CDR3 sequences, with more than 30% found just once. The sample consisted of conventional T cells from blood. The receptors stem from a female donor in good health.

CDR3 residues: CASTLGGINGYTF. CDR3 sequence (DNA): TGTGCCAGCACCCTAGGGGGTATCAATGGCTACACCTTC. The rearrangement joins TRBV28 to TRBJ1-2; the D gene is possibly TRBD1 (6 bases). Germline V lookup: CDR1 MDHEN, CDR2 SYDVKM. This CDR3 is 13 amino acids long. Trimming took off 7 bases at V and 6 bases at J, with 15 bases between the two ends.

For this clonotype: The germline gene is not matched at one end of the junction; a read error may be the cause. The chain recombines TRBV11-2 with TRBJ1-3, with TRBD1 identical over 7 bases. The CDR3 length is 14 residues. In germline, CDR1 is SGHAT, CDR2 FQNNGV. CDR3: CASSLGDSGNTMYF. The CDR3 DNA reads TGTGCCAGCAGCTTAGGGGACAGTGGAAACACCATGTATTTT.

The chain has TRBV12-3 or TRBV12-4 and TRBJ1-6; 7 bases align to TRBD1. V was clipped by 5 bases and J by 10 bases; unmatched bases: 5. The CDR3 is made up of 13 amino acids. The CDR3 DNA is TGTGCCAGCAGTCCAGGGGGTAGGTCACCCCTCCACTTT. Amino acid sequence: CASSPGGRSPLHF.

In this sample, this clonotype turned up a few times. V gene TRBV14 combines with J gene TRBJ2-5, with 7 bases fitting TRBD2. Germline trimming cut 0 bases from V and 2 bases from J; bases unmatched to any gene: 3. Germline assignment: CDR1 SGHDN and CDR2 FVKESK. This CDR3 has 15 amino acids. CDR3: CASSQDSGGQETQYF. CDR3 nucleotide sequence: TGTGCCAGCAGCCAAGATTCCGGGGGGCAAGAGACCCAGTACTTC.

This chain's CDR3 is CATSEIRGGGQPQHF. The DNA for the CDR3 is TGTGCCACCAGCGAAATACGGGGGGGCGGTCAGCCCCAGCATTTT. The rearrangement joins TRBV15 to TRBJ1-5; perhaps TRBD1 as D (6 bases). CDR1 LNHNV and CDR2 YYDKDF come from the germline V gene (reference sequence). Trimming cost V 5 bases and J 6 bases, with 17 bases left between them. CDR3 length: 15 amino acids.

This sequence joins TRBV7-8 and TRBJ2-1; D is undetermined. This CDR3 spans 11 amino acids. Germline V gene lookup returns CDR1 SGHVS and CDR2 FQNEAQ. V lost 5 bases, J lost 6 bases, and 5 bases lay in between. CDR3: CASSVSNEQFF. The CDR3 DNA sequence: TGTGCCAGCAGCGTGTCCAATGAGCAGTTCTTC.

This clonotype was seen a few times. The chain employs TRBV7-3 and TRBJ1-5; D uncertain. The ends were cut back, 3 bases at V and 8 bases at J, with 20 bases in the middle. Germline assignment: CDR1 SGHTA and CDR2 FQGTGA. CDR3 length: 16 residues. The CDR3 loop reads CASSLRGKIPPEPQHF. The CDR3 DNA sequence: TGTGCCAGCAGCTTGCGGGGTAAAATTCCCCCGGAGCCCCAGCATTTT.

The V call is TRBV28, the J call TRBJ1-4, with a tentative D call TRBD1 (6 bases). CDR3 size: 16 residues. V was pared by 6 bases and J by 7 bases, with 21 bases between. Germline loops: CDR1 MDHEN, CDR2 SYDVKM. CDR3 region: CASSLMYPGEGEKLFF. The CDR3 region has the DNA TGTGCCAGCAGCTTAATGTACCCAGGGGAAGGTGAAAAACTGTTTTTT. Full variable domain (rest looked up from reference TRBV28 and TRBJ1-4): DVKVTQSSRYLVKRTGEKVFLECVQDMDHENMFWYRQDPGLGLRLIYFSYDVKMKEKGDIPEGYSVSREKKERFSLILESASTNQTSMYLCASSLMYPGEGEKLFFGSGTQLSVL.

The V and J genes are TRBV20-1 and TRBJ1-3, with D unresolved. The CDR3 has 16 amino acids. Germline V lookup: CDR1 DFQATT, CDR2 SNEGSKA (reference sequence). V lost 2 bases, J lost 0 bases, and 14 bases lay in between. The CDR3 reads CSARPSDIRSGNTIYF. CDR3 nucleotide sequence: TGCAGTGCTAGACCCTCCGACATCCGCTCTGGAAACACCATATATTTT.

Relative to its sample, this clonotype is medium-sized. V gene TRBV29-1 combines with J gene TRBJ2-5, with 10 nucleotides matching TRBD1. The CDR3 has 14 residues. The V segment lost 4 bases and the J segment 4 bases; nucleotides outside the gene matches: 6. Germline CDR1 and CDR2: SQVTM and ANQGSEA. CDR3 nucleotides: TGCAGCGTTGTAACCGGACAGGGGGGAGAGACCCAGTACTTC. Its translation is CSVVTGQGGETQYF.

This clonotype has a handful of counts. The chain links TRBV5-1 to TRBJ2-4, with 7 bases aligning to TRBD2. This CDR3 comprises 14 residues. From germline, CDR1 is SGHRS and CDR2 YFSETQ. J was trimmed by 8 bases and V by 1 base; bases with no gene match: 6. CDR3 loop: CASSLSGLGDIQYF. In DNA form, the CDR3 reads TGCGCCAGCAGCTTGTCAGGACTAGGAGACATTCAGTACTTC.

The rearrangement uses TRBV7-9 and TRBJ2-2; D might be TRBD2 (5 bases). Trimming stripped 1 base from V and 4 bases from J, with 10 bases between. This CDR3 spans 15 amino acids. In germline, CDR1 is SEHNR, CDR2 FQNEAQ (reference sequence). CDR3 region: CASSLGSGSTGELFF. In DNA, the CDR3 is TGTGCCAGCAGCTTAGGTTCGGGATCCACCGGGGAGCTGTTTTTT.

This clonotype is deemed medium-sized. V and J are TRBV18 and TRBJ1-3; a possible D gene is TRBD1 (5 bases). Germline V gene data show CDR1 as KGHSH and CDR2 as LQKENI. This CDR3 comprises 15 residues. V dropped 2 bases and J dropped 4 bases, with 12 bases sitting between them. In DNA form, the CDR3 reads TGTGCCAGCTCACCAAAGGGAGGGGACGGAAACACCATATATTTT. It is translated as CASSPKGGDGNTIYF.

This sequence joins TRBV7-2 and TRBJ2-7; 10 bases line up with TRBD1. CDR1 is SGHTA, CDR2 FQGNSA, per germline. The CDR3 is 14 amino acids. J gave up 8 bases and V 2 bases, and 6 bases lay outside the gene matches. CDR3 sequence: CASSLSPGQGQQYF. CDR3 DNA sequence: TGTGCCAGCAGCTTATCCCCGGGACAGGGGCAGCAGTACTTC.

The rearrangement uses TRBV7-2 and TRBJ2-3; TRBD2 matches at 15 bases. This CDR3 has 18 amino acids. V shed 5 bases, J shed 6 bases, and the junction held 12 bases outside the gene matches. Germline CDR1 SGHTA, CDR2 FQGNSA. CDR3 residues: CASSLLSGLAGGRDTQYF. In DNA, the CDR3 is TGTGCCAGCAGCCTCTTGTCGGGACTAGCGGGGGGAAGGGATACGCAGTATTTT.

A note on this clonotype: A junction end diverges from the germline sequence, so it may reflect a read error. This chain links TRBV6-1 with TRBJ2-7; 8 bases line up with TRBD1. The germline gives CDR1 MNHNS, CDR2 SASEGT. The CDR3 contains 15 residues. The DNA of the CDR3 is TGTGCCAGCAGCGAAGGGTACAGGGGGTCGAACGAGAAGTACTTC. Encoded protein: CASSEGYRGSNEKYF.

This clonotype is medium-sized in the sample. The chain joins TRBV11-2 to TRBJ1-2; weak D call: TRBD1 (6 bases). Germline assignment: CDR1 SGHAT and CDR2 FQNNGV. There are 13 residues in the CDR3. The V end lost 7 bases, the J end lost 4 bases, and 13 bases lay between the germline ends. CDR3 coding DNA: TGTGCCAGCACCGGGACACATTTCTATGGCTACACCTTC. Amino acid sequence: CASTGTHFYGYTF.

By share, this clonotype counts as medium-sized. This sequence joins TRBV7-3 and TRBJ2-1; D perhaps matches TRBD1 (6 bases). The V gene's germline CDR1 is SGHTA and CDR2 FQGTGA. Trimming removed 5 bases from V and 1 base from J, with 15 bases in between. The CDR3 length is 16 residues. The CDR3 region is CASSPAGTSSYNEQFF. Written as DNA, the CDR3 is TGTGCCAGCAGCCCTGCCGGGACAAGTTCCTACAATGAGCAGTTCTTC.

The rearrangement joins TRBV6-5 to TRBJ1-4; D is undetermined. The CDR3 length is 15 residues. Germline V gives CDR1 MNHEY, CDR2 SVGAGI. V was pared by 0 bases and J by 7 bases, with 12 bases between. The CDR3 DNA reads TGTGCCAGCAGTTACTCCTCGCAGGCAGGTGAAAAACTGTTTTTT. Protein sequence: CASSYSSQAGEKLFF.

The CDR3, as DNA: TGTGCCAGCGTTGCTAGCGAGGGTCAAGAGACCCAGTACTTC. The encoded protein is CASVASEGQETQYF. The V and J genes are TRBV12-3 or TRBV12-4 and TRBJ2-5; D possibly corresponds to TRBD2 (6 bases). This CDR3 has 14 amino acids. The V end was cut by 8 bases, the J end by 2 bases, with 15 bases between.

This chain connects TRBV5-1 to TRBJ2-6, with 10 nucleotides matching TRBD1. CDR1 and CDR2 (germline): SGHRS, YFSETQ. Trimming took 4 bases from V and 0 from J; bases not matched to a gene: 4. The CDR3 totals 17 residues. In DNA form, the CDR3 reads TGCGCCAGCAGCCTGGACAGGGGGTTCTCTGGGGCCAACGTCCTGACTTTC. Translating gives CASSLDRGFSGANVLTF. The variable domain in full, with the rest retrieved from reference TRBV5-1 and TRBJ2-6, is KAGVTQTPRYLIKTRGQQVTLSCSPISGHRSVSWYQQTPGQGLQFLFEYFSETQRNKGNFPGRFSGRQFSNSRSEMNVSTLELGDSALYLCASSLDRGFSGANVLTFGAGSRLTVL.

About this clonotype itself: In this CDR3 the conserved last residue, phenylalanine or tryptophan, is missing, so a read error is likely. The genes are TRBV7-7 and TRBJ2-1, with a tentative D call TRBD1 (6 bases). The CDR3 runs to 14 residues. CDR1 and CDR2 from the germline V gene are SSHAT and FNYEAQ (reference sequence). The CDR3 sequence is CASSLGQSYDEQFI. CDR3 coding DNA: TGTGCTAGCAGCTTAGGACAGTCCTACGATGAGCAGTTCATC.

This clonotype is medium-sized in the sample. The chain recombines TRBV25-1 with TRBJ1-3; 7 nucleotides match TRBD1. V shed 8 bases and J 6 bases; nucleotides not matched to a gene: 13. There are 15 residues in the CDR3. Per germline, CDR1 MGHDK and CDR2 SYGVNS. This CDR3 is CASARGTDEQNTIYF. CDR3 nucleotides: TGTGCCAGCGCTCGGGGGACAGACGAGCAAAACACCATATATTTT. Full variable domain (rest looked up from reference TRBV25-1 and TRBJ1-3): EADIYQTPRYLVIGTGKKITLECSQTMGHDKMYWYQQDPGMELHLIHYSYGVNSTEKGDLSSESTVSRIRTEHFPLTLESARPSHTSQYLCASARGTDEQNTIYFGEGSWLTVV.

This clonotype has at least ten counts. The chain recombines TRBV7-2 with TRBJ1-1, with D uncertain. Trimming shortened V by 1 base and J by 0 bases, and 6 bases separated the two germline ends. Per the germline V gene, CDR1 is SGHTA and CDR2 is FQGNSA. The CDR3 is 14 amino acids. The CDR3 loop is CASSLGTVNTEAFF. As DNA, the CDR3 is TGTGCCAGCAGCTTAGGGACTGTGAACACTGAAGCTTTCTTT.

In regard to this clonotype: The CDR3 does not end in the conserved phenylalanine or tryptophan, so this is likely a read error. The chain employs TRBV27 and TRBJ2-7; 8 nucleotides agree with TRBD1. The V and J ends lost 2 bases and 3 bases, in that order; junction bases with no gene match: 9. The CDR3 is made up of 16 amino acids. Germline V gives CDR1 MNHEY, CDR2 SMNVEV (reference sequence). The CDR3 bases are TGTGCCAGCAGTTTAAGGGTCGGGACAGGCTACTACGAGCAGTACTCC. Translating it yields CASSLRVGTGYYEQYS.

As regards this clonotype: At one of its ends the junction is not consistent with the germline gene, which may arise from a read error. The J gene is TRBJ2-7, the V gene TRBV6-5, with 8 nucleotides matching TRBD2. Germline V lookup: CDR1 MNHEY, CDR2 SVGAGI. This CDR3 spans 19 amino acids. The CDR3 loop reads CASSKEGPGASGRSNQRHF. DNA for the CDR3: TGTGCCAGCAGCAAGGAAGGACCCGGGGCTAGCGGGCGTTCAAACCAACGGCACTTC.